These 16 T cell receptor beta chains were all obtained from the same sample, sequenced in a study of T cells after yellow fever vaccination. MiXCR was run by TCRdb on the 5' RACE reads, yielding one entry per CDR3 protein. The table records 320,000 or so distinct CDR3 sequences, 7% to 10% of them present only once. The material sequenced was PBMCs, taken about 41 days after the first yellow fever vaccination. The receptors were gathered from a young man who received the YFV17D yellow fever vaccine.

J is TRBJ2-7 and V is TRBV5-1, with D unresolved. The CDR3 loop spans 14 amino acids. Trimming took off 0 bases at V and 3 bases at J, with 10 bases between the two ends. CDR1 and CDR2 from the germline V gene are SGHRS and YFSETQ. As DNA, the CDR3 is TGCGCCAGCAGCTTGGACAGTATATTCTACGAGCAGTACGTC. Its translation is CASSLDSIFYEQYV.

The chain carries TRBV12-3 or TRBV12-4 and TRBJ2-3, with TRBD2 matching over 7 bases. The CDR3 has 14 residues. After removal of 7 bases from V and 3 bases from J, the junction contained 7 bases not matched to a gene. CDR3 amino acids: CASKAGGWTDTQYF. Here the CDR3 DNA reads TGTGCCAGCAAGGCCGGGGGGTGGACAGATACGCAGTATTTT.

This clonotype has at least ten counts. The rearrangement uses TRBV7-2 and TRBJ1-6; D is unresolved. Germline V gene data show CDR1 as SGHTA and CDR2 as FQGNSA. V lost 2 bases to trimming and J lost 13 bases, with 18 bases between them. This CDR3 spans 15 amino acids. Here the CDR3 reads CASSLRWQGLWPLHF. CDR3 in DNA: TGTGCCAGCAGCTTAAGATGGCAAGGATTGTGGCCCCTCCACTTT.

This clonotype was picked up a small number of times. The genes are TRBV20-1 and TRBJ2-5, with 8 bases that match TRBD1. With 5 bases clipped from V and 0 bases from J, the junction kept 5 bases outside the gene matches. This CDR3 is 14 amino acids long. The germline CDR1 and CDR2 sequences are DFQATT and SNEGSKA (reference sequence). This CDR3 reads CSAPYRGNQETQYF. CDR3 in DNA: TGCAGTGCTCCATACAGGGGGAACCAAGAGACCCAGTACTTC.

In its sample, this clonotype was seen a few times. The chain uses TRBV20-1 and TRBJ2-1; perhaps D is TRBD1 or TRBD2 (5 bases each). Between the trimmed V and J ends, which lost 0 bases and 1 base, there was a span of 10 bases. The germline CDR1 and CDR2 sequences are DFQATT and SNEGSKA (reference sequence). This CDR3 has 15 amino acids. This CDR3 reads CSARERGISYNEQFF. CDR3 nucleotides: TGCAGTGCTAGAGAGAGGGGAATTTCCTACAATGAGCAGTTCTTC.

This clonotype appeared a few times. The chain employs TRBV7-2 and TRBJ2-5; the D is unclear. This CDR3 region has 14 residues. V lost 3 bases and J lost 5, with 13 bases in between. Germline CDR1 and CDR2: SGHTA and FQGNSA. CDR3 amino acids: CASSFTRGVETQYF. CDR3 sequence (DNA): TGTGCCAGCAGCTTTACCAGAGGAGTGGAGACCCAGTACTTC.

The chain links TRBV28 to TRBJ1-2; D not resolved. The CDR3 has 14 residues. Germline V gene sequence: CDR1 MDHEN, CDR2 SYDVKM. V lost 0 bases to trimming and J lost 6 bases, with 11 bases between them. The CDR3 DNA reads TGTGCCAGCAGTTTATGGAAGGCCCTTCATGGCTACACCTTC. Protein product: CASSLWKALHGYTF.

This clonotype was counted ten times or more. V is TRBV5-6 and J is TRBJ2-7; the D is unclear. Trimming shortened V by 1 base and J by 3 bases, and 5 bases separated the two germline ends. From germline, CDR1 is SGHDT and CDR2 YYEEEE. The CDR3 extends over 12 amino acids. In nucleotides, the CDR3 is TGTGCCAGCAGCTTGAGAGTCTACGAGCAGTACTTC. Its protein product is CASSLRVYEQYF.

Comments on this clonotype: This may stem from a read error, because a much larger clone lies one nucleotide away. The rearrangement uses TRBV15 and TRBJ2-7, with D hard to call. Germline loops: CDR1 LNHNV, CDR2 YYDKDF (reference sequence). The CDR3 is made up of 15 amino acids. The CDR3 DNA follows: TGTGCCACCAGCGGAGATAGGCACTGGGCCTACGAGCAGTACTTC. Amino acid sequence: CATSGDRHWAYEQYF.

This clonotype was recorded a few times. V usage is TRBV20-1 and J usage is TRBJ1-1, with D uncertain. The V end was cut by 6 bases, the J end by 1 base, with 6 bases between. From germline, CDR1 is DFQATT and CDR2 SNEGSKA (reference sequence). This CDR3 is built from 11 residues. DNA of the CDR3: TGCAGTGCCGGGCGGAACACTGAAGCTTTCTTT. Translated, it gives CSAGRNTEAFF.

There are many counts of this clonotype. V gene TRBV19 combines with J gene TRBJ2-2; unclear D gene. CDR1 and CDR2 (germline): LNHDA, SQIVND (reference sequence). The CDR3 has 13 residues. Trimming cost V 0 bases and J 5 bases, with 4 bases left between them. The CDR3 nucleotides read TGTGCCAGTAGTATAGACTGGACCGGGGAGCTGTTTTTT. It codes for CASSIDWTGELFF. The full variable domain, rest sourced from reference TRBV19 and TRBJ2-2, is DGGITQSPKYLFRKEGQNVTLSCEQNLNHDAMYWYRQDPGQGLRLIYYSQIVNDFQKGDIAEGYSVSREKKESFPLTVTSAQKNPTAFYLCASSIDWTGELFFGEGSRLTVL.

The gene calls are TRBV2 and TRBJ2-7; 11 positions agree with TRBD2. CDR3 length: 14 amino acids. With 10 bases clipped from V and 0 bases from J, the junction kept 5 bases outside the gene matches. Looked up from germline, CDR1 is SNHLY and CDR2 is FYNNEI. CDR3 bases: TGTGCCATACCCGGGACTAGCGGCTCCTACGAGCAGTACTTC. Translated: CAIPGTSGSYEQYF. The entire variable domain, with the rest obtained from reference TRBV2 and TRBJ2-7, is as follows: EPEVTQTPSHQVTQMGQEVILRCVPISNHLYFYWYRQILGQKVEFLVSFYNNEISEKSEIFDDQFSVERPDGSNFTLKIRSTKLEDSAMYFCAIPGTSGSYEQYFGPGTRLTVT.

This chain links TRBV12-3 or TRBV12-4 with TRBJ2-1; 7 nucleotides match TRBD2. After removal of 4 bases from V and 9 bases from J, the junction contained 0 bases not matched to a gene. The CDR3 sequence is 11 residues long. CDR3 residues: CASSSSGEQFF. The CDR3 DNA reads TGTGCCAGCAGTTCTAGCGGTGAGCAGTTCTTC.

In its sample, this clonotype was seen many times. The CDR3 protein is CASRWNNEQFF. The CDR3 nucleotides read TGTGCCAGCAGGTGGAATAATGAGCAGTTCTTC. V gene TRBV6-1 combines with J gene TRBJ2-1; D is ambiguous. Germline loops: CDR1 MNHNS, CDR2 SASEGT. The CDR3 has 11 residues. The V and J ends lost 6 bases and 7 bases respectively, with 7 bases between them.

J is TRBJ1-1 and V is TRBV5-4; D is possibly TRBD1 (6 bases). The CDR3 length is 14 residues. Trimming shortened V by 4 bases and J by 4 bases, and 14 bases separated the two germline ends. Looked up from germline, CDR1 is SGHNT and CDR2 is YYREEE (reference sequence). The CDR3 DNA is TGTGCCAGCAGCCGGGACATGGTGAGCACTGAAGCTTTCTTT. The encoded protein is CASSRDMVSTEAFF.

This clonotype showed up many times. The J gene is TRBJ2-3, the V gene TRBV29-1, with a weak D call TRBD1 (6 bases). The CDR3 runs 16 residues. V lost 4 bases and J 2 bases, leaving 19 bases between the germline ends. Per germline, CDR1 SQVTM and CDR2 ANQGSEA. The CDR3 DNA sequence: TGCAGCGTTGGGGGGCTAGCCCTGCTGAACACAGATACGCAGTATTTT. Translating gives CSVGGLALLNTDTQYF.